These T cell receptor beta chains were read from a single sample in a study of blood T cell repertoires in COVID-19. Sequencing was performed with immunoSEQ multiplex PCR; in TCRdb, only in-frame clones are kept and a portion is missing. This sample has around 94,000 clones; 70% to 90% occur once, and the top ten carry approximately 2%. Sequenced material: peripheral blood. The source is a man aged 45-60 years with active COVID-19. Both conserved end residues are part of each CDR3. D genes are given only for firm matches. Only some rows state a clone size, as once, few, many or a class for expanded clones.

TRBV7-8	once	TRBJ1-2	.	TGTGCCAGCAGCCAAACAACAGGGCTGGTTACCTTC	CASSQTTGLVTF
TRBV5-1	.	TRBJ2-7	TRBD1	TGCGCCAGCAGCTCTGGGACAGGTCCCTTCTACGAGCAGTACTTC	CASSSGTGPFYEQYF
TRBV7-9	.	TRBJ2-4	.	TGTGCCAGCAGCTTAGTTTCGCGGGACAGTAAAAACATTCAGTACTTC	CASSLVSRDSKNIQYF
TRBV7-2	.	TRBJ1-1	.	TGTGCCAGCAGCCCCAGGGCCTTAGAAGCTTTCTTT	CASSPRALEAFF
TRBV19	.	TRBJ1-2	TRBD1	TGTGCCAGTAGGGACAGGGACTATGGCTACACCTTC	CASRDRDYGYTF
TRBV19	.	TRBJ2-7	TRBD1	TGTGCCAGTAGTTCCCCCGGACAGGGGCCCCCCTACGAGCAGTACTTC	CASSSPGQGPPYEQYF
TRBV18	.	TRBJ2-7	.	TGTGCCAGCTCACCACCGGAGGGGGCACCCTACGAGCAGTACTTC	CASSPPEGAPYEQYF
TRBV20-1	.	TRBJ2-7	.	TGCAGAGATAGCCAGTCCTACGAGCAGTACTTC	CRDSQSYEQYF
TRBV5-4	.	TRBJ2-5	TRBD1	TGTGCCAGCAGCGCGACAGGGGGCGAGACCCAGTACTTC	CASSATGGETQYF
TRBV12-3/TRBV12-4	.	TRBJ1-1	.	TGTGCCAGCAGTCCCTCGCCCGACAGTCAAGCTTTCTTT	CASSPSPDSQAFF
TRBV5-4	.	TRBJ2-3	.	TGTGCCAGCAGCTTGGTGGCGGGGGCCCACACAGATACGCAGTATTTT	CASSLVAGAHTDTQYF
TRBV19	.	TRBJ2-2	.	TGTGCCAGTAGTTCCAGGGGCGCGTCCGGGGAGCTGTTTTTT	CASSSRGASGELFF
TRBV2	.	TRBJ1-1	.	TGTGCCAGCAGTCCACAGGGAGTTAAGACTGAAGCTTTCTTT	CASSPQGVKTEAFF
TRBV15	.	TRBJ1-5	.	TGTGCCACCAGCGAGGGAACAGTGAGTCAGCCCCAGCATTTT	CATSEGTVSQPQHF
TRBV11-2	.	TRBJ2-2	.	TGTGCCAGCAGCTTCGGACAGACAGCGGAGCTGTTTTTT	CASSFGQTAELFF
TRBV2	.	TRBJ2-2	TRBD1	TGTGCCAGCAGTGACCGACAGGGCGGGGAGCTGTTTTTT	CASSDRQGGELFF
TRBV4-1	.	TRBJ2-7	.	TGCGCCAGCAGCCAAGCGAGGGGTGGGGGGAAGTACGAGCAGTACTTC	CASSQARGGGKYEQYF
TRBV3-1/TRBV3-2	.	TRBJ2-3	TRBD1	TGTGCCAGCAGCCAAGGAGGGGCAGGGGGTGCAGATACGCAGTATTTT	CASSQGGAGGADTQYF
TRBV5-1	.	TRBJ2-7	TRBD1	TGCGCCAGCAGCAGAGACACAGGGGGCCAGACCTACGAGCAGTACTTC	CASSRDTGGQTYEQYF
TRBV9	.	TRBJ2-2	TRBD2	TGTGCCAGCAGCGCCTCCGGGAGGGCGGACACCGGGGAGCTGTTTTTT	CASSASGRADTGELFF
TRBV12-3/TRBV12-4	.	TRBJ2-3	TRBD2	TGTGCCAGCAGTTTGATAGCGGGGGGGATGTATTTT	CASSLIAGGMYF
TRBV27	once	TRBJ1-5	TRBD1	TGTGCCAGCAGTTTGGGACAGGGGGCTCTCGGCAATCAGCCCCAGCATTTT	CASSLGQGALGNQPQHF
TRBV7-7	.	TRBJ2-6	TRBD1	TGTGCTAGCAGCCCCGGGACAGTCCTATCATCGACCTCTGGGGCCAACGTCCTGACTTTC	CASSPGTVLSSTSGANVLTF
TRBV9	.	TRBJ2-3	TRBD2	TGTGCCAGCAGCGCCGGGGGGGTCCGCACAGATACGCAGTATTTT	CASSAGGVRTDTQYF
TRBV5-6	.	TRBJ2-3	TRBD2	TGTGCCAGCACCTGGTACGGGAGAGCGGGGATTCGCACAGATACGCAGTATTTT	CASTWYGRAGIRTDTQYF
TRBV5-4	.	TRBJ2-7	.	TGTGCCAGCAGGGGGCCAGCAGAATCCTACGAGCAGTACTTC	CASRGPAESYEQYF
TRBV10-3	few	TRBJ1-1	.	TGTGCCATCAGGCCAGGGGCGGGGAACACTGAAGCTTTCTTT	CAIRPGAGNTEAFF
TRBV12-3/TRBV12-4	.	TRBJ1-1	.	TGTGCCAGCAGTTTTGGAGGAACTGAAGCTTTCTTT	CASSFGGTEAFF
TRBV11-2	few	TRBJ2-3	TRBD2	TGTGCCAGCAGCCACCTAGCGGGGGAACAGTATTTT	CASSHLAGEQYF
TRBV19	.	TRBJ2-7	.	TGTGCCAGTAGTATAGCTCCCCTAGGTCGAGGCGAGCAGTACTTC	CASSIAPLGRGEQYF
TRBV7-9	.	TRBJ2-7	TRBD1	TGTGCCACCTCGACAGGGGGAATCTACGAGCAGTACTTC	CATSTGGIYEQYF
TRBV6-5	.	TRBJ1-6	TRBD1	TGTGCCAGCAGTTACTCGAACCAGGGGGATTCACCCCTCCACTTT	CASSYSNQGDSPLHF
TRBV5-1	.	TRBJ1-2	.	TGCGCCAGCAGCCCGGGGGTCTATGGCTACACCTTC	CASSPGVYGYTF
TRBV9	.	TRBJ2-7	TRBD2	TGTGCCAGCAGCGTAGGGGGAGCGGGGTCCTACGAGCAGTACTTC	CASSVGGAGSYEQYF
TRBV6-5	.	TRBJ1-1	.	TGTGCCAGCAGGACTTCGACAGCCTGGGCTTTCTTT	CASRTSTAWAFF
TRBV4-1	.	TRBJ2-2	.	TGCGCCAGCAGCCAAGATCCCGCCGGGGAGCTGTTTTTT	CASSQDPAGELFF
TRBV3-1/TRBV3-2	.	TRBJ1-4	.	TGTGCCAGCAGCCACAGAGGACAGCTCAATGAAAAACTGTTTTTT	CASSHRGQLNEKLFF
TRBV30	.	TRBJ1-2	.	TGTGCCTGGAGTGTACGGTTGGGGCATGGCTACACCTTC	CAWSVRLGHGYTF